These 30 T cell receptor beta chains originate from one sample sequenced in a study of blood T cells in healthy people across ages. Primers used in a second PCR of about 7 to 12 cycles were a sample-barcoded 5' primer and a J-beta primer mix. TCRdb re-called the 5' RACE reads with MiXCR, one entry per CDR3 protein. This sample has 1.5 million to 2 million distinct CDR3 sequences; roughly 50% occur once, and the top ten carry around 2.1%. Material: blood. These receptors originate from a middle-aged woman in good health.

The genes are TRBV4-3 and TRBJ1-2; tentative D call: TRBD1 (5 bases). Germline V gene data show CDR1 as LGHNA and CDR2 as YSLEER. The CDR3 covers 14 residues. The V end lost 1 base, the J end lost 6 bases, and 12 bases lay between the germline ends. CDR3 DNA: TGCGCCAGCAGCCAAGTTGCAGGGAGCCATGGCTACACCTTC. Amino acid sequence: CASSQVAGSHGYTF.

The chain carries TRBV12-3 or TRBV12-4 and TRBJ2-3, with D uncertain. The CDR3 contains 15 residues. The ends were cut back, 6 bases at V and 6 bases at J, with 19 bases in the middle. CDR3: CASSPLGPPADTQYF. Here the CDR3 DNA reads TGTGCCAGCAGCCCCTTGGGTCCACCGGCGGATACGCAGTATTTT.

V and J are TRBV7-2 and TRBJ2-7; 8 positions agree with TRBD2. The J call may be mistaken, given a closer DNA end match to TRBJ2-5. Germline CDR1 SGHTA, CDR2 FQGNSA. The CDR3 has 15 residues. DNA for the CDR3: TGTGCCAGCAGCTTCCAGCGGGGGTATCGGGAGACCCAGTACTTC. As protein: CASSFQRGYRETQYF.

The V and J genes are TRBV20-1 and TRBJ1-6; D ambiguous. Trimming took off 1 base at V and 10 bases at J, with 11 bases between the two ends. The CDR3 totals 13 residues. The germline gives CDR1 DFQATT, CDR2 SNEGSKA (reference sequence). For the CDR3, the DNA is TGCAGTGCTAGAGGCTTGTGGTACTCACCCCTCCACTTT. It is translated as CSARGLWYSPLHF.

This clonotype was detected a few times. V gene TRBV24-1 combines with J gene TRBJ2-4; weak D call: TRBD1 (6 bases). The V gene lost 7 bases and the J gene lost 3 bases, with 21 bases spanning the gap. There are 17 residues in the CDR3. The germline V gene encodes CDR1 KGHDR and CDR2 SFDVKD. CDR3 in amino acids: CATRSIHRESGKNIQYF. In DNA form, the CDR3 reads TGTGCCACCAGATCGATTCACAGGGAGAGTGGCAAAAACATTCAGTACTTC.

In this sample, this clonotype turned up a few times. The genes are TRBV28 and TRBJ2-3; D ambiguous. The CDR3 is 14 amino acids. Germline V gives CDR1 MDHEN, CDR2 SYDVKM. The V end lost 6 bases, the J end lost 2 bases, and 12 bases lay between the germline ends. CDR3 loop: CASSGRRPTDTQYF. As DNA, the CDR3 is TGTGCCAGCAGCGGGCGCCGTCCCACAGATACGCAGTATTTT. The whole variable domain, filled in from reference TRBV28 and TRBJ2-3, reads DVKVTQSSRYLVKRTGEKVFLECVQDMDHENMFWYRQDPGLGLRLIYFSYDVKMKEKGDIPEGYSVSREKKERFSLILESASTNQTSMYLCASSGRRPTDTQYFGPGTRLTVL.

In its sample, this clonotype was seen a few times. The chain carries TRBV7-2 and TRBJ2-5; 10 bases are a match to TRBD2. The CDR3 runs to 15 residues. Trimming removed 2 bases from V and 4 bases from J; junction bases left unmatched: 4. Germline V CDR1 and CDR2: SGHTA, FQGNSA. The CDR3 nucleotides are TGTGCCAGCAGCTTACGAGCGGGGGGGCCAGAGACCCAGTACTTC. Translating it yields CASSLRAGGPETQYF.

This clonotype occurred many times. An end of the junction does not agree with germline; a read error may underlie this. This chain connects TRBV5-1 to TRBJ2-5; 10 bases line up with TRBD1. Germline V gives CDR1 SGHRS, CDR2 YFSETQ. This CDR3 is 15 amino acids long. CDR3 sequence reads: CASSPRDRGQETQYF. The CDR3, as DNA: TGTGCCAGCAGTCCCCGGGACAGGGGACAAGAGACCCAGTACTTC.

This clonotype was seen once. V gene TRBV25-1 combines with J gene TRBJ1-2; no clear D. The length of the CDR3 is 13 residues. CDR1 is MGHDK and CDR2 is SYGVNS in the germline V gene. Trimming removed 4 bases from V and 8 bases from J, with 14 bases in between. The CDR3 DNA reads TGTGCCAGCAGTGCGGGCCTTCGAGGAGGCTACACCTTC. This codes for CASSAGLRGGYTF.

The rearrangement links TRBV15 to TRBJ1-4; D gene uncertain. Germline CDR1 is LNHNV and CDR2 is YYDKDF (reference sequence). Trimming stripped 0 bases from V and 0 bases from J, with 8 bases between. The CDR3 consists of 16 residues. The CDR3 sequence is CATSRDQVTTNEKLFF. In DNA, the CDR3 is TGTGCCACCAGCAGAGACCAAGTCACAACTAATGAAAAACTGTTTTTT. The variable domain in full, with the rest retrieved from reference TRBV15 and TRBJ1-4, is DAMVIQNPRYQVTQFGKPVTLSCSQTLNHNVMYWYQQKSSQAPKLLFHYYDKDFNNEADTPDNFQSRRPNTSFCFLDIRSPGLGDTAMYLCATSRDQVTTNEKLFFGSGTQLSVL.

The CDR3 DNA follows: TGCGCCAGCAGCTTGGGAGGGGTAAGATCGGACGAGCAGTACTTC. Translated: CASSLGGVRSDEQYF. This sequence joins TRBV5-1 and TRBJ2-7; D is perhaps TRBD1 or TRBD2 (5 bases each). Between the trimmed V and J ends, which lost 0 bases and 5 bases, there was a span of 15 bases. There are 15 residues in the CDR3. The germline V gene encodes CDR1 SGHRS and CDR2 YFSETQ.

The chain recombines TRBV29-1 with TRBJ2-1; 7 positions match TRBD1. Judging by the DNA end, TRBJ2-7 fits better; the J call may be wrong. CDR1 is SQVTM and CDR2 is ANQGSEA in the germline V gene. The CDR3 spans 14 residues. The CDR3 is CSASTGPSYNEQYF. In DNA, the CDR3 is TGCAGCGCTTCGACAGGGCCTTCCTACAATGAGCAGTACTTC.

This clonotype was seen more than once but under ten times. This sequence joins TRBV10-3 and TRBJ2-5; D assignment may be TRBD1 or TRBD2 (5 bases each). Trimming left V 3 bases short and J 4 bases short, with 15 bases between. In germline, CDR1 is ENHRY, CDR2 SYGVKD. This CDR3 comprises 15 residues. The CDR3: CAISEQPGPLETQYF. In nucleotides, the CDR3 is TGTGCCATCAGTGAACAGCCGGGACCCCTAGAGACCCAGTACTTC.

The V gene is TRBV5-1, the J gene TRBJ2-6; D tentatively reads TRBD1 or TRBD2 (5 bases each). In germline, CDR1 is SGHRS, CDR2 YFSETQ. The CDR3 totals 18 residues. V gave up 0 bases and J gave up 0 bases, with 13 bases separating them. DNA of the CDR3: TGCGCCAGCAGCTTGGCCCCCTCAGGGAGCTCTGGGGCCAACGTCCTGACTTTC. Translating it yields CASSLAPSGSSGANVLTF.

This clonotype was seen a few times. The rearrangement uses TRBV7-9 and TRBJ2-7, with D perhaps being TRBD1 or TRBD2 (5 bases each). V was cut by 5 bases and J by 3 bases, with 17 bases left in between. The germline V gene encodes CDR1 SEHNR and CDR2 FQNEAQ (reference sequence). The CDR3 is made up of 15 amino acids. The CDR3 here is CASSKRDGSSYEQYF. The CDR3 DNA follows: TGTGCCAGCAGCAAAAGGGACGGCTCAAGCTACGAGCAGTACTTC.

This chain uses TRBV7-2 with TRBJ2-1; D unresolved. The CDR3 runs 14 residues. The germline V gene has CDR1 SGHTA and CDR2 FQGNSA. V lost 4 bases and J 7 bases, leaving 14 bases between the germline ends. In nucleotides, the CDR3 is TGTGCCAGCAGCTCAAGGTCTGGGGAAAATGAGCAGTTCTTC. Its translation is CASSSRSGENEQFF.

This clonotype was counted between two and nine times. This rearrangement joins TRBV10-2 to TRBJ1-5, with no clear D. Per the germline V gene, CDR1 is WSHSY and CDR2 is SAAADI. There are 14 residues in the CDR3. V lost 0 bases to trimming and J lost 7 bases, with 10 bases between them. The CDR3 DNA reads TGCGCCAGCAGTGAGTCGGACCGAAGCCAGCCCCAGCATTTT. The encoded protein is CASSESDRSQPQHF.

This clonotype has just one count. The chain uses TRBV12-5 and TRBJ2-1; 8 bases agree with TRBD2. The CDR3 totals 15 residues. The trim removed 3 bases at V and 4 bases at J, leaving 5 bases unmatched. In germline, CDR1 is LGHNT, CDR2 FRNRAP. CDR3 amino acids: CASGLWRGDYNEQFF. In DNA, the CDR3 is TGTGCTAGTGGTTTATGGCGGGGGGATTACAATGAGCAGTTCTTC. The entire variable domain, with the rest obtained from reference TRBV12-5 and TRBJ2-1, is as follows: DARVTQTPRHKVTEMGQEVTMRCQPILGHNTVFWYRQTMMQGLELLAYFRNRAPLDDSGMPKDRFSAEMPDATLATLKIQPSEPRDSAVYFCASGLWRGDYNEQFFGPGTRLTVL.

Here the CDR3 reads CSAGTTSGANVLTF. The CDR3, as DNA: TGCAGTGCTGGGACAACCTCTGGGGCCAACGTCCTGACTTTC. The chain couples TRBV20-1 to TRBJ2-6, with D possibly matching TRBD1 (6 bases). The CDR3 consists of 14 residues. CDR1 DFQATT and CDR2 SNEGSKA come from the germline V gene (reference sequence). Trimming left V 5 bases short and J 0 bases short, with 8 bases between.

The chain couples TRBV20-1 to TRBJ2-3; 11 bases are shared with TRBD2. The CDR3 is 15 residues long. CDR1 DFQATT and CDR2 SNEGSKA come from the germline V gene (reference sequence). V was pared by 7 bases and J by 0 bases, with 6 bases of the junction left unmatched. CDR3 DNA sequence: TGCAGTGTTGCCCTAGCGGGGGGTAGCACAGATACGCAGTATTTT. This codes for CSVALAGGSTDTQYF.

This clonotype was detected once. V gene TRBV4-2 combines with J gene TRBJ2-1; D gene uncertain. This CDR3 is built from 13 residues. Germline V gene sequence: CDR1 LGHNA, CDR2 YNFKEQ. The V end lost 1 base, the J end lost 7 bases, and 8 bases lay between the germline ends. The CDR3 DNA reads TGTGCCAGCAGCCAAGTGGATGAAAATGAGCAGTTCTTC. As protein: CASSQVDENEQFF.

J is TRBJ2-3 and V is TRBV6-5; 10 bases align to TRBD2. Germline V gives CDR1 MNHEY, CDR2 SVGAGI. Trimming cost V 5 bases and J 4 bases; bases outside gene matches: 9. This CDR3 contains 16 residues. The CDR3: CASSQIAGGLSDTQYF. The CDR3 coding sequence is TGTGCCAGCAGTCAGATAGCGGGGGGACTATCAGATACGCAGTATTTT.

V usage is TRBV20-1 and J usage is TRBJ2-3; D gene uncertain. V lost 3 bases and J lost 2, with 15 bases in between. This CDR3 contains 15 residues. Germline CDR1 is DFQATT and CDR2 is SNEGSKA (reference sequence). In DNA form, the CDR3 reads TGCAGTGCTAGTGGCGGCTCCCCCCACACAGATACGCAGTATTTT. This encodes CSASGGSPHTDTQYF.

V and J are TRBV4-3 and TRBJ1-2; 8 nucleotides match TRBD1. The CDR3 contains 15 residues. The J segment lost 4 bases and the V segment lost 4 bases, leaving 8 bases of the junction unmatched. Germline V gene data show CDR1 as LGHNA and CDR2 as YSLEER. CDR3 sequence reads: CASSRETGASYGYTF. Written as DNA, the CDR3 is TGCGCCAGCAGCCGTGAGACAGGGGCTTCCTATGGCTACACCTTC.

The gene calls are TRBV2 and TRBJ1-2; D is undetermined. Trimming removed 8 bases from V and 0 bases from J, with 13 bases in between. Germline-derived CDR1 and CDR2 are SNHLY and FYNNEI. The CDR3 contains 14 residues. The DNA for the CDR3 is TGTGCCAGCCCTGAGACCGGATCTAACTATGGCTACACCTTC. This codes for CASPETGSNYGYTF.

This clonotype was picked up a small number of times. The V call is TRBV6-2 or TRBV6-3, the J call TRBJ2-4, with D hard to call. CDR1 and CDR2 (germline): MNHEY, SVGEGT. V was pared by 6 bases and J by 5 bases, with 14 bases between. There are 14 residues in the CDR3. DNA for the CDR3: TGTGCCAGCAGATTTGTCGGGCCACAAAACATTCAGTACTTC. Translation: CASRFVGPQNIQYF.

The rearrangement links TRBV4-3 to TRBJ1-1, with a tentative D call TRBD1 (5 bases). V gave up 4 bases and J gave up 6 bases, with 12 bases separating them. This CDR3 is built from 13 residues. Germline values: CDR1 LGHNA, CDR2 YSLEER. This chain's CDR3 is CASSRTLGAEAFF. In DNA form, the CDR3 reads TGCGCCAGCAGCCGGACTCTAGGGGCTGAAGCTTTCTTT.

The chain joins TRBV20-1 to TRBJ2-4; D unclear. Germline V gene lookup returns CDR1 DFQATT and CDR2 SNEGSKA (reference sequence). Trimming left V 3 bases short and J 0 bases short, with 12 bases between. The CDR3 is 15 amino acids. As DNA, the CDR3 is TGCAGTGCTAGCTATGGTGTCCTAGCCAAAAACATTCAGTACTTC. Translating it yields CSASYGVLAKNIQYF.

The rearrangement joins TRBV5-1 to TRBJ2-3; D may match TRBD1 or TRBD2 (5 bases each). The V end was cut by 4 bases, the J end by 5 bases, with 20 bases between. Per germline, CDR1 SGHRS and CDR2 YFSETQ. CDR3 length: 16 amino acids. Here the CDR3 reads CASSQSSGLTGDTQYF. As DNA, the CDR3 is TGCGCCAGCAGCCAGAGCTCAGGACTCACAGGAGATACGCAGTATTTT.

The CDR3 nucleotides read TGTGCCAGTAATCTTGGGACATACGGTACTGAAGCTTTCTTT. It translates to CASNLGTYGTEAFF. The rearrangement uses TRBV19 and TRBJ1-1; TRBD1 is a possible D gene (6 bases). Germline CDR1 LNHDA, CDR2 SQIVND (reference sequence). V lost 7 bases to trimming and J lost 5 bases, with 17 bases between them. The length of the CDR3 is 14 residues.